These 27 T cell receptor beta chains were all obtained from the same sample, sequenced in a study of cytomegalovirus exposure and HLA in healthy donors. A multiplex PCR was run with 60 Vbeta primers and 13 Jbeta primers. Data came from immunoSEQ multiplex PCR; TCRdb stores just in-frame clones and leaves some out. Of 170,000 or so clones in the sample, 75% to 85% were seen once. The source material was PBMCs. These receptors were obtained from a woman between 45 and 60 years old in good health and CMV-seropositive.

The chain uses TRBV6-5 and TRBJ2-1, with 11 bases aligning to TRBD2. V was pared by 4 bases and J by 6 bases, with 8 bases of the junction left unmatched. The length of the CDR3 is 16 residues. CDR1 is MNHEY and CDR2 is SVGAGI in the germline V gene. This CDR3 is CASSLLGTSGSNEQFF. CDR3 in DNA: TGTGCCAGCAGTTTACTCGGGACTAGCGGCTCCAATGAGCAGTTCTTC.

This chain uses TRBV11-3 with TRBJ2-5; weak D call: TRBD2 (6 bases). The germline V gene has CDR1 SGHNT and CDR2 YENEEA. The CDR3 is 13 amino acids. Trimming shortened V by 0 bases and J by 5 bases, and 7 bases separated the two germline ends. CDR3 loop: CASSLDGGETQYF. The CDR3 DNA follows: TGTGCCAGCAGCTTAGACGGGGGTGAGACCCAGTACTTC. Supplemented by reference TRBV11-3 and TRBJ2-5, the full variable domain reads EAGVVQSPRYKIIEKKQPVAFWCNPISGHNTLYWYLQNLGQGPELLIRYENEEAVDDSQLPKDRFSAERLKGVDSTLKIQPAELGDSAVYLCASSLDGGETQYFGPGTRLLVL.

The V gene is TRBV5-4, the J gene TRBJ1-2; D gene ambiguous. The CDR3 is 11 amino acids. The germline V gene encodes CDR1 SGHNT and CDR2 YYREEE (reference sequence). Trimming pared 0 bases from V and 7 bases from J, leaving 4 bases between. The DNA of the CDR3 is TGTGCCAGCAGCTTGGACACTGGCTACACCTTC. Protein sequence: CASSLDTGYTF.

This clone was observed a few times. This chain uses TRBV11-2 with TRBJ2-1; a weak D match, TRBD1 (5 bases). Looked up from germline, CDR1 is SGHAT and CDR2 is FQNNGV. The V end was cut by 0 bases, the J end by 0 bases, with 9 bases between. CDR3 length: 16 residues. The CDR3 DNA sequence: TGTGCCAGCAGCTTAGACGACAGCAGCTCCTACAATGAGCAGTTCTTC. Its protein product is CASSLDDSSSYNEQFF.

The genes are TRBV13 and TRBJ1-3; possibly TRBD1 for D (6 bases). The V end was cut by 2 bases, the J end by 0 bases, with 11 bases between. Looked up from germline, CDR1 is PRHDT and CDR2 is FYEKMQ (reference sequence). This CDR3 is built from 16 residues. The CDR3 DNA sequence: TGTGCCAGCAGCTTACACGGGGGGCCCTCTGGAAACACCATATATTTT. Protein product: CASSLHGGPSGNTIYF.

Here the CDR3 reads CASTGTLNTEAFF. DNA for the CDR3: TGTGCCAGTACCGGGACTCTTAACACTGAAGCTTTCTTT. The gene calls are TRBV19 and TRBJ1-1, with D perhaps TRBD1 (5 bases). The CDR3 is 13 amino acids. V lost 7 bases and J lost 2, with 11 bases in between. Germline CDR1 LNHDA, CDR2 SQIVND (reference sequence).

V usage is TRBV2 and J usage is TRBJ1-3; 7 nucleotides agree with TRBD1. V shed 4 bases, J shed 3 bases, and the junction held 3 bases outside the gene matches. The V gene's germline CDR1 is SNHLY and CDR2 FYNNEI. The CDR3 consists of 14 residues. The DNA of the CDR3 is TGTGCCAGCAGTGGAAACAGGGGTGGAAACACCATATATTTT. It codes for CASSGNRGGNTIYF.

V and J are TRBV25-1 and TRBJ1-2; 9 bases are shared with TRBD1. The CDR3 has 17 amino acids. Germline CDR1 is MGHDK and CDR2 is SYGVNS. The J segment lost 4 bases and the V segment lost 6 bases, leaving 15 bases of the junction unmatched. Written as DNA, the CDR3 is TGTGCCAGCAGCCCCAACCTAGGTGGGACAGGGACCTATGGCTACACCTTC. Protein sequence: CASSPNLGGTGTYGYTF.

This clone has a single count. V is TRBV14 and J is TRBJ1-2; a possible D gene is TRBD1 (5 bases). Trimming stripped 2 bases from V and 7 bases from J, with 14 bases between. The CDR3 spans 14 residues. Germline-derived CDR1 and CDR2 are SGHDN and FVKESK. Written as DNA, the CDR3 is TGTGCCAGCAGCCAATATCAAGGGACTACTGGCTACACCTTC. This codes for CASSQYQGTTGYTF.

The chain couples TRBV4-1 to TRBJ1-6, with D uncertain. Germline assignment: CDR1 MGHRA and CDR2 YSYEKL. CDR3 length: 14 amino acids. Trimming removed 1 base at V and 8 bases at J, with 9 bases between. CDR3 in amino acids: CASSQGGGYSPLHF. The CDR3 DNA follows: TGCGCCAGCAGCCAAGGCGGAGGGTATTCACCCCTCCACTTT.

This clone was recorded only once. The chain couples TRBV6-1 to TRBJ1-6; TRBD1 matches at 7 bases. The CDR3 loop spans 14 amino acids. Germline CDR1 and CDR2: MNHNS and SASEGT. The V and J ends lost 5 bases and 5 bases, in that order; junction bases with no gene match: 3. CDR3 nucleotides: TGTGCCAGCAGTACGACAGGGCATAATTCACCCCTCCACTTT. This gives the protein CASSTTGHNSPLHF.

CDR3 nucleotide sequence: TGTGCCAGTAGTATGATCGGCAGGGTTTACGAGCAGTACTTC. Its translation: CASSMIGRVYEQYF. The chain has TRBV19 and TRBJ2-7, with D tentatively TRBD1 (5 bases). With 3 bases removed from V and 4 bases from J, the gap between germline ends came to 13 bases. CDR3 length: 14 amino acids. Germline V gives CDR1 LNHDA, CDR2 SQIVND (reference sequence).

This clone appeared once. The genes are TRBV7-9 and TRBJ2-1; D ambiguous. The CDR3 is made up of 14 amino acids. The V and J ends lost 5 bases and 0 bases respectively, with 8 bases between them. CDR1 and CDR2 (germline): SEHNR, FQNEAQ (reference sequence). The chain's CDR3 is CASSESISYNEQFF. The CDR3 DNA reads TGTGCCAGCAGCGAGAGCATCTCCTACAATGAGCAGTTCTTC.

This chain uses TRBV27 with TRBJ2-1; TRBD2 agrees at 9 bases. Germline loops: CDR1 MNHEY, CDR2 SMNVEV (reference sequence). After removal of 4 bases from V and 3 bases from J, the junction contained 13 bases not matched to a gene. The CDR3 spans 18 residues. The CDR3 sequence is CASSSLTLTSGLYNEQFF. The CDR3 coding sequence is TGTGCCAGCAGTTCCCTTACATTGACTAGCGGTCTCTACAATGAGCAGTTCTTC.

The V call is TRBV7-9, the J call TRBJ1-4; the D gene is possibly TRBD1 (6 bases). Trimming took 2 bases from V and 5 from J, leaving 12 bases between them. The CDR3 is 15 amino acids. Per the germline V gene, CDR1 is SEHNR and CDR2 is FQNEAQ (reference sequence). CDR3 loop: CASSLTLQGNEKLFF. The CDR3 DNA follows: TGTGCCAGCAGCTTAACTTTGCAGGGGAATGAAAAACTGTTTTTT.

CDR3 protein: CASTPTGGGSPLHF. In DNA, the CDR3 is TGTGCCAGTACCCCGACAGGGGGAGGCTCACCCCTCCACTTT. The gene calls are TRBV19 and TRBJ1-6, with TRBD1 identical over 9 bases. CDR1 and CDR2 (germline): LNHDA, SQIVND (reference sequence). The CDR3 is made up of 14 amino acids. V lost 7 bases, J lost 10 bases, and 8 bases stayed unmatched.

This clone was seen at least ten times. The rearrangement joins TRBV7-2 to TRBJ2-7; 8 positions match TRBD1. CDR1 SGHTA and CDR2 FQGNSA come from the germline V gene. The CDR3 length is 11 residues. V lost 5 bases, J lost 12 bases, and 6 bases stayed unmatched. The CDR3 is CASSPGTGPYF. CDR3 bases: TGTGCCAGCAGCCCCGGGACAGGTCCGTACTTC.

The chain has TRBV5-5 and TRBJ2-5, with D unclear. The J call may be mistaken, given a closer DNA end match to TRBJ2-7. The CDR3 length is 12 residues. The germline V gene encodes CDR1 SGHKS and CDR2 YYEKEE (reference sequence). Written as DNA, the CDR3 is TGTGCCAGCAGCCCCCTAACCTACGAGCAGTACTTC. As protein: CASSPLTYEQYF.

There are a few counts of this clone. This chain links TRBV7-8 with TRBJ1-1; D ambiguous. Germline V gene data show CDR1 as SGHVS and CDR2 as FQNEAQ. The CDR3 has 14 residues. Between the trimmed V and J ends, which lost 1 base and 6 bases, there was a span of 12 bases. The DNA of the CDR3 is TGTGCCAGCAGCTTAGTCAGCGGGAAGTCTGAAGCTTTCTTT. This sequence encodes CASSLVSGKSEAFF.

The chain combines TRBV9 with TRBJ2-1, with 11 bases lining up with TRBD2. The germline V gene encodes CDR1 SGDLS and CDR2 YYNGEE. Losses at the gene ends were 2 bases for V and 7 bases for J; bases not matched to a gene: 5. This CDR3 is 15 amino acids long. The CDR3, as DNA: TGTGCCAGCAGCGTTAGCGGGGGGGCCGGGAATGAGCAGTTCTTC. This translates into CASSVSGGAGNEQFF.

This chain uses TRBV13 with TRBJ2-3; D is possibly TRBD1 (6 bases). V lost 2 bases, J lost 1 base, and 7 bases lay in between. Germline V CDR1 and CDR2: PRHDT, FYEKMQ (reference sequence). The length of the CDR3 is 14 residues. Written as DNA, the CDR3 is TGTGCCAGCAGCTTAAGACAGGGCACAGATACGCAGTATTTT. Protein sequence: CASSLRQGTDTQYF.

The CDR3 loop reads CASSEGGSFNQPQHF. The CDR3 DNA follows: TGTGCCAGCAGTGAAGGGGGCAGTTTTAATCAGCCCCAGCATTTT. J is TRBJ1-5 and V is TRBV6-1; a possible D gene is TRBD1 (5 bases). The CDR3 covers 15 residues. CDR1 is MNHNS, CDR2 SASEGT, per germline. Trimming took off 1 base at V and 4 bases at J, with 11 bases between the two ends.

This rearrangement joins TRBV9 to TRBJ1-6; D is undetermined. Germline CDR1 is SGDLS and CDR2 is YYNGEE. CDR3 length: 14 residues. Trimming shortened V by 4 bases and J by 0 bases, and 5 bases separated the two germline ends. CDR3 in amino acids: CASSPPSYNSPLHF. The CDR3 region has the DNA TGTGCCAGCAGCCCTCCCTCCTATAATTCACCCCTCCACTTT.

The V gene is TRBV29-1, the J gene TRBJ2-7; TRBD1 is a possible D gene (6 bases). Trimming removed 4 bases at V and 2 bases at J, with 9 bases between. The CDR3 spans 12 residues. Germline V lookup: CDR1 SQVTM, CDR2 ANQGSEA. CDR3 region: CSVVGGTYEQYF. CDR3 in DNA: TGCAGCGTTGTAGGGGGAACCTACGAGCAGTACTTC.

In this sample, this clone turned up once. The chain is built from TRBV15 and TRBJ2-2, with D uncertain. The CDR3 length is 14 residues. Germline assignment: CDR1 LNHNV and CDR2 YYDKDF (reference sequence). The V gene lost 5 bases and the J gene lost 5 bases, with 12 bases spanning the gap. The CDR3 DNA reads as TGTGCCACCAGCGTAAAAATCGGGACCGGGGAGCTGTTTTTT. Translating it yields CATSVKIGTGELFF.

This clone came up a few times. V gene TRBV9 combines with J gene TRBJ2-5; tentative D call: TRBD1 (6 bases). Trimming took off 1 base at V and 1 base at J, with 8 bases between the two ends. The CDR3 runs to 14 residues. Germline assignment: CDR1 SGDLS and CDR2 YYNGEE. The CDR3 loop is CASSVTGFQETQYF. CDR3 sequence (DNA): TGTGCCAGCAGCGTAACAGGGTTCCAAGAGACCCAGTACTTC.

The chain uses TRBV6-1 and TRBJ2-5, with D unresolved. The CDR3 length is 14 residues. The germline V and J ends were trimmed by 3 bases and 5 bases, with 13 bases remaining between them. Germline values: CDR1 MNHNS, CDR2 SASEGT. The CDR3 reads CASSEGYLRETQYF. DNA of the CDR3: TGTGCCAGCAGTGAGGGCTATCTAAGGGAGACCCAGTACTTC.